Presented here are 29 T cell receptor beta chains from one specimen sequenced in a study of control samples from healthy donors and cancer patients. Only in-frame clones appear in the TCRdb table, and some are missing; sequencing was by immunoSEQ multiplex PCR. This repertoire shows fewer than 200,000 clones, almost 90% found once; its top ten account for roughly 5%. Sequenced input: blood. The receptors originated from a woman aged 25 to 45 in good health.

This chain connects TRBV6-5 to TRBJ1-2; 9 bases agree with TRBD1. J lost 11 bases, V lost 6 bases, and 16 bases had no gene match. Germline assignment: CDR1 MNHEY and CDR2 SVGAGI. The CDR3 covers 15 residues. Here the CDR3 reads CASSLSTGQGMRYTF. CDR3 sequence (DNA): TGTGCCAGCAGCCTCTCCACCGGACAGGGGATGAGGTACACCTTC.

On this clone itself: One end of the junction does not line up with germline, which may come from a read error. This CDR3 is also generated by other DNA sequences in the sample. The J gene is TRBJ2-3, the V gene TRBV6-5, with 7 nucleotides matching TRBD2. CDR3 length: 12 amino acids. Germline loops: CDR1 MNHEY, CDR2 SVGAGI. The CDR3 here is CASRTSTDTQYF. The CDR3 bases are TGTGCCAGCAGGACTAGCACGGATACGCAGTATTTT.

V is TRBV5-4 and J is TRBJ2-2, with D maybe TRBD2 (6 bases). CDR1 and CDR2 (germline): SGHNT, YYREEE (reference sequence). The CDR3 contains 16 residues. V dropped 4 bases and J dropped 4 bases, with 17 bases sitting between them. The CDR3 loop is CASSLGGRRRTGELFF. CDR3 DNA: TGTGCCAGCAGCCTGGGGGGTAGGAGACGCACCGGGGAGCTGTTTTTT.

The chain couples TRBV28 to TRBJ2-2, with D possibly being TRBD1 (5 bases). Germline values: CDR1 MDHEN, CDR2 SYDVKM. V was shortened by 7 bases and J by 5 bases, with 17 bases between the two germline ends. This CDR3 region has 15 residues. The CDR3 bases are TGTGCCAGCACTCCCACCATGGGGCCGACCGGGGAGCTGTTTTTT. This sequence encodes CASTPTMGPTGELFF.

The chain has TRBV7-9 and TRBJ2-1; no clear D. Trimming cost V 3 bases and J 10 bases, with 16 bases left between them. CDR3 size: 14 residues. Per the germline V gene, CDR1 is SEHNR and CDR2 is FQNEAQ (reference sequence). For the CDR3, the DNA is TGTGCCAGCAGCTTGGCAGGTTTAGGTAAAGAGCAGTTCTTC. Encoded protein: CASSLAGLGKEQFF.

The CDR3 is CASSGQGRALTF. The CDR3 nucleotides are TGTGCCAGCAGTGGACAGGGAAGGGCCCTGACTTTC. This chain links TRBV12-3 or TRBV12-4 with TRBJ2-6, with 8 positions matching TRBD1. The CDR3 contains 12 residues. The J segment lost 15 bases and the V segment lost 5 bases, leaving 6 bases of the junction unmatched.

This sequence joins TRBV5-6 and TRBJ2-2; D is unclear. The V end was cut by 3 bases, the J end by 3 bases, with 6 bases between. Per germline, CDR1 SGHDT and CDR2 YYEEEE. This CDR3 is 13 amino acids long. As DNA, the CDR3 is TGTGCCAGCAGCTCTCGGCACACCGGGGAGCTGTTTTTT. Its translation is CASSSRHTGELFF.

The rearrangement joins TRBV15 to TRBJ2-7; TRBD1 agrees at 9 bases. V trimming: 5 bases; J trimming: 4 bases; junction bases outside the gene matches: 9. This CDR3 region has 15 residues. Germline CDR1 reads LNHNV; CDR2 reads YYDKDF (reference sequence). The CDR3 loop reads CATSSRSGTGYEQYF. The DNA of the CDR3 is TGTGCCACCAGCTCACGATCCGGGACAGGGTACGAGCAGTACTTC.

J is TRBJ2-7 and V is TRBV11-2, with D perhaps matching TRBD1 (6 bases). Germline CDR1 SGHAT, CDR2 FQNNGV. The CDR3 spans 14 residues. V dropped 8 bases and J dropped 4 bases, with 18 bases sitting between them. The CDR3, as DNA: TGTGCCAGCTCGAACACTGGGGGCCTGTACGAGCAGTACTTC. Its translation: CASSNTGGLYEQYF.

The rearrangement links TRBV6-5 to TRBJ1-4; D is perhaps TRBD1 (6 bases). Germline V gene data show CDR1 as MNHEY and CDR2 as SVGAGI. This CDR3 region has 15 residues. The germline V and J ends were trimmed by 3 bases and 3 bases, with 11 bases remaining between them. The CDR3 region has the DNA TGTGCCAGCAGTTATGGGGGGGCCCCTAATGAAAAACTGTTTTTT. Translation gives CASSYGGAPNEKLFF.

The CDR3 region has the DNA TGTGCCAGCAGCGTAGGGGAAGGGAGGTATGAAAAACTGTTTTTT. Protein product: CASSVGEGRYEKLFF. The V call is TRBV9, the J call TRBJ1-4; D not certain. V lost 0 bases, J lost 6 bases, and 12 bases lay in between. CDR1 and CDR2 from the germline V gene are SGDLS and YYNGEE. The CDR3 loop spans 15 amino acids.

The CDR3 DNA reads as TGTGCCAGCAGCTTGTGGACTAGCGCCTACAATGAGCAGTTCTTC. It encodes CASSLWTSAYNEQFF. The chain uses TRBV5-6 and TRBJ2-1, with TRBD2 identical over 9 bases. The J segment lost 2 bases and the V segment lost 1 base, leaving 1 base of the junction unmatched. The CDR3 covers 15 residues. Germline CDR1 and CDR2: SGHDT and YYEEEE.

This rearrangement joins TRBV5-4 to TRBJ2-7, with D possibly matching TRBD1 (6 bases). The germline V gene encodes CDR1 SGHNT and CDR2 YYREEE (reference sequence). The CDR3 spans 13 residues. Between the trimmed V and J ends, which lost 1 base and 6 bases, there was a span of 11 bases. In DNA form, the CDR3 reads TGTGCCAGCAGCTTGACAGGGATGAGCGAGCAGTACGTC. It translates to CASSLTGMSEQYV.

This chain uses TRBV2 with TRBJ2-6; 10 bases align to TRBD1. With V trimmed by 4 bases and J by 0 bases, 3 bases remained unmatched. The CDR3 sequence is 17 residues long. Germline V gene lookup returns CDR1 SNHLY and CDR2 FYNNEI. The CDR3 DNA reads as TGTGCCAGCAGTGGAGGGACAGGGGACTCTGGGGCCAACGTCCTGACTTTC. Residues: CASSGGTGDSGANVLTF. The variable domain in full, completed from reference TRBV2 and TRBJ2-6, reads EPEVTQTPSHQVTQMGQEVILRCVPISNHLYFYWYRQILGQKVEFLVSFYNNEISEKSEIFDDQFSVERPDGSNFTLKIRSTKLEDSAMYFCASSGGTGDSGANVLTFGAGSRLTVL.

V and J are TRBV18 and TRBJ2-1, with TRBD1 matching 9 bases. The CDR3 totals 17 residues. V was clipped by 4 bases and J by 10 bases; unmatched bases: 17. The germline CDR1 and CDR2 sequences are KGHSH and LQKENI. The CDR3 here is CASSRNSAGQGLGEQFF. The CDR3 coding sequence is TGTGCCAGCTCACGTAACTCGGCGGGACAGGGTCTAGGCGAGCAGTTCTTC.

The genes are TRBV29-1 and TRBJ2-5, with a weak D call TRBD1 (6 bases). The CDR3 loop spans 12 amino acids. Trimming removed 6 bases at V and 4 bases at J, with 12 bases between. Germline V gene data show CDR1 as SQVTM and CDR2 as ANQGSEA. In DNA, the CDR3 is TGCAGCGTGCTACAGGGAAGAGAGACCCAGTACTTC. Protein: CSVLQGRETQYF.

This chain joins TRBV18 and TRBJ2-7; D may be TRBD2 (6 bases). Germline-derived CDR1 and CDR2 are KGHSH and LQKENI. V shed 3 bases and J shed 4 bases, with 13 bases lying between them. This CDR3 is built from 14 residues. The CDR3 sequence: CASSPGGPGYEQYF. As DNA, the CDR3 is TGTGCCAGCTCACCGGGGGGACCTGGTTACGAGCAGTACTTC.

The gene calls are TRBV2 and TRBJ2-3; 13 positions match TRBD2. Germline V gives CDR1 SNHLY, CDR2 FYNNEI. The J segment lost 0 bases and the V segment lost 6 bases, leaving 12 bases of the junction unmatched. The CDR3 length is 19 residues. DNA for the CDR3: TGTGCCAGCAGCCGGACTAGCGGGGGCGACCCCCCTAGCACAGATACGCAGTATTTT. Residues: CASSRTSGGDPPSTDTQYF. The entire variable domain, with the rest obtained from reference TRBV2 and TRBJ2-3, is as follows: EPEVTQTPSHQVTQMGQEVILRCVPISNHLYFYWYRQILGQKVEFLVSFYNNEISEKSEIFDDQFSVERPDGSNFTLKIRSTKLEDSAMYFCASSRTSGGDPPSTDTQYFGPGTRLTVL.

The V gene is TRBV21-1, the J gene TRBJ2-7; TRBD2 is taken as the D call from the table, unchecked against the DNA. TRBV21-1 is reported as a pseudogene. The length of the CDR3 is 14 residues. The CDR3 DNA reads TGTGCCAGCAGAGCAGTGGGGGAGGGGTACGAGCAGTACTTC. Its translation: CASRAVGEGYEQYF.

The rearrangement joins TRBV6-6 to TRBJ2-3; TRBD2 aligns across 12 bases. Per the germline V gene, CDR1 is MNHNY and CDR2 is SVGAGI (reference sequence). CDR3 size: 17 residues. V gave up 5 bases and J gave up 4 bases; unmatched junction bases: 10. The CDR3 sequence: CASSGSSGGAGADTQYF. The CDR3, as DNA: TGTGCCAGCAGTGGATCTAGCGGGGGGGCCGGGGCAGATACGCAGTATTTT.

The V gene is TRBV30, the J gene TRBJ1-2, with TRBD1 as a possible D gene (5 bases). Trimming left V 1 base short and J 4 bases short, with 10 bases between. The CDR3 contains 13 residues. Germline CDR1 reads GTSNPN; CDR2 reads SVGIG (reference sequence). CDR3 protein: CAWSEDTPYGYTF. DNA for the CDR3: TGTGCCTGGAGTGAGGACACTCCCTATGGCTACACCTTC.

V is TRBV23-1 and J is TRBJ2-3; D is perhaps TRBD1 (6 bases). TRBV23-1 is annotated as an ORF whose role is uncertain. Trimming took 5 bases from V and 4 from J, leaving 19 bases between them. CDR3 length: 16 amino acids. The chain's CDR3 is CASSNATGTRADTQYF. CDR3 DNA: TGCGCCAGCAGTAACGCGACCGGGACAAGGGCAGATACGCAGTATTTT.

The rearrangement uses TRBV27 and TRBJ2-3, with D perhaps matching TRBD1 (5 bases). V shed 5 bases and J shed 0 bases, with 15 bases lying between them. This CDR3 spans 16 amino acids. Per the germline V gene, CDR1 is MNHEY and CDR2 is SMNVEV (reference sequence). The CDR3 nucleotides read TGTGCCAGCAGTCCCCGGACACCCAGTAGCACAGATACGCAGTATTTT. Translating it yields CASSPRTPSSTDTQYF.

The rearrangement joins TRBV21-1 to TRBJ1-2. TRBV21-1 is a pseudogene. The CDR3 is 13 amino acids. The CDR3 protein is CASSKAAGRGYTF. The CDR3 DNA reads TGTGCCAGCAGCAAAGCGGCCGGACGGGGCTACACCTTC.

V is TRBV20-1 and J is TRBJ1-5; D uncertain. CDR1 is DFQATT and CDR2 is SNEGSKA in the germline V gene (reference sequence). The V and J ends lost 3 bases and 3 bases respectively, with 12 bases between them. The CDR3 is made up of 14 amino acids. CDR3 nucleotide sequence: TGCAGTGCTAGTGCGGATCCTTACAATCAGCCCCAGCATTTT. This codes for CSASADPYNQPQHF.

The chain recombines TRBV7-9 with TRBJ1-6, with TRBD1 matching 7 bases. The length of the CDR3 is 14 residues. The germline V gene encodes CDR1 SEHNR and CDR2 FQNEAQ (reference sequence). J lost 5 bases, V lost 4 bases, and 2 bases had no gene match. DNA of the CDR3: TGTGCCAGCAGCTACACAGGGGATAATTCACCCCTCCACTTT. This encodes CASSYTGDNSPLHF.

The CDR3 DNA reads TGCGCCAGCAGCTTCAAAGAGGCAGCTGAGACCCAGTACTTC. Translation gives CASSFKEAAETQYF. The chain couples TRBV5-1 to TRBJ2-5; D is uncertain. The germline gives CDR1 SGHRS, CDR2 YFSETQ. The CDR3 spans 14 residues. V gave up 2 bases and J gave up 5 bases, with 13 bases separating them.

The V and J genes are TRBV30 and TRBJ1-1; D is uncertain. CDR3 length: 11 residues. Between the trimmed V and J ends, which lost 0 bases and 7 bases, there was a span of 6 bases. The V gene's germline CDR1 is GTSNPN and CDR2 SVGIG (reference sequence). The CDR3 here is CAWSVRSEAFF. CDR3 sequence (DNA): TGTGCCTGGAGTGTACGGAGTGAAGCTTTCTTT.

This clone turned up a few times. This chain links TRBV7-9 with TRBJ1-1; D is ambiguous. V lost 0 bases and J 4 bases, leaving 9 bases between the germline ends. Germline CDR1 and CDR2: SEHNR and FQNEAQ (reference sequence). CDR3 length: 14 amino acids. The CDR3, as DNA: TGTGCCAGCAGCTTAGCGCGGTCAGGCACTGAAGCTTTCTTT. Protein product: CASSLARSGTEAFF.